This paragraph covers one TCR beta chain sequence. V lost 0 bases and J 0 bases, leaving 7 bases between the germline ends. From germline, CDR1 is SGHDT and CDR2 YYEEEE. The CDR3 has 15 amino acids. Primers included in the PCR were 60 Vbeta and 13 Jbeta primers. Libraries were prepared by immunoSEQ multiplex PCR; TCRdb keeps only in-frame clonotypes and omits some of them. The sample lists about 120,000 clones, 75% to 85% occurring once. The sample is drawn from a study of cytomegalovirus exposure and HLA in healthy donors. This receptor was obtained from a man aged 30-40 years in good health and CMV-seropositive. Sequencing was performed on PBMCs. The gene calls are TRBV5-6 and TRBJ2-4, with D unclear. DNA for the CDR3: TGTGCCAGCAGCTTGGATCCAGTAGCCAAAAACATTCAGTACTTC. Amino acids: CASSLDPVAKNIQYF. The full variable domain, completed using reference TRBV5-6 and TRBJ2-4, is DAGVTQSPTHLIKTRGQQVTLRCSPKSGHDTVSWYQQALGQGPQFIFQYYEEEERQRGNFPDRFSGHQFPNYSSELNVNALLLGDSALYLCASSLDPVAKNIQYFGAGTRLSVL.